This TCR beta chain was obtained from a study of T-cell memory formation after mild COVID-19. Study in general: Each donor largely had its own TCR clusters. General observations from the study: The appearance of some responding clones in pre-infection memory suggested that cross-reactive memory joined. Balance between CD4 and CD8 was seen in clones contracting day 15 to 85, and a CD4+ lean was seen in later expanders.

The TCR alpha and TCR beta cDNA libraries, bearing sample barcodes and UMIs, were generated by 5'RACE using constant-segment primers. MiXCR was run by TCRdb on the 5' RACE reads, yielding one entry per CDR3 protein. The repertoire holds around 390,000 distinct CDR3 sequences, with approximately 16% as singletons. The germline gives CDR1 SGHDT, CDR2 YYEEEE. The CDR3 loop spans 17 amino acids. Trimming took 7 bases from V and 0 from J, leaving 17 bases between them. This clonotype appeared a few times. Its antigen is not known. This receptor was obtained from a young man who had mild COVID-19 (a few samples of this study predate the infection). Cell type and time point are not known. This chain uses TRBV5-6 with TRBJ2-6; D tentatively fits TRBD1 or TRBD2 (5 bases each). Material for sequencing was PBMCs or a T cell subset sorted from them (not recorded which). Written as DNA, the CDR3 is TGTGCCAGCTCCCGGCAGGGACCGAGCTCTGGGGCCAACGTCCTGACTTTC. It encodes CASSRQGPSSGANVLTF.